The subject of this entry is one TCR beta chain. Sample time point: blood from clinic visit 5 months post-surgery; TSC patient then seizure free. Surgery cases with the highest brain T cell transcript signatures were chosen for sequencing. Here immunoSEQ multiplex PCR was the method, and the copy in TCRdb shows in-frame clones only, minus some. Of hundreds of thousands of clones in the sample, about 93% are singletons; the top ten hold under 7%. The data belong to a study of brain T cells in children with intractable seizures. Unmatched junction bases numbered 8, after V lost 3 bases and J lost 5 bases. This CDR3 has 15 amino acids. CDR1 and CDR2 from the germline V gene are SGDLS and YYNGEE.

The sample in question was peripheral blood, obtained approximately 5 months after surgery. The origin of this receptor is a boy in the first two years of life with tuberous sclerosis and intractable seizures. V and J are TRBV9 and TRBJ1-2, with 9 bases aligning to TRBD1. The CDR3 loop reads CASSERTGEGYGYTF. CDR3 coding DNA: TGTGCCAGCAGCGAACGGACAGGGGAGGGGTATGGCTACACCTTC.